Below, 27 T cell receptor beta chains from the same sample are listed, as sequenced in a study of CD8+CD57+ T cells in acquired aplastic anemia. Profiles of TCR beta VDJ and CDR3 were generated from a genomic DNA template. Using its own MiXCR run on the reads, TCRdb lists one record per CDR3 protein. The sample has approximately 65,000 distinct CDR3 sequences, 45% to 70% seen once. Sequenced: sorted CD4+, CD8+, or CD8+CD57+ T cells (not recorded which) from PBMCs. All receptors derive from a human donor in good health, serving as a control.

The rearrangement joins TRBV10-3 to TRBJ1-2; 8 nucleotides align to TRBD1. Germline lookup yields CDR1 ENHRY and CDR2 SYGVKD. Trimming at V came to 7 bases and at J to 5 bases, leaving 12 bases not matched to a gene. The CDR3 has 15 amino acids. The CDR3 region has the DNA TGTGCCATCAACAGACCGGGACAGGCGCTTTATGGCTACACCTTC. Encoded protein: CAINRPGQALYGYTF.

The V and J genes are TRBV24-1 and TRBJ2-3; TRBD2 aligns across 8 bases. Germline V gene sequence: CDR1 KGHDR, CDR2 SFDVKD. The CDR3 is 17 amino acids. After removal of 5 bases from V and 6 bases from J, the junction contained 15 bases not matched to a gene. The CDR3 DNA sequence: TGTGCCACCAGTGGCCGGATACGGGGGGGCACACTGGATACGCAGTATTTT. It codes for CATSGRIRGGTLDTQYF.

This clonotype was recorded at least ten times. This rearrangement joins TRBV12-3 or TRBV12-4 to TRBJ2-7; D gene uncertain. The CDR3 is 14 residues long. The V and J ends lost 1 base and 0 bases respectively, with 7 bases between them. CDR3 region: CASSLGRSSYEQYF. The CDR3 coding sequence is TGTGCCAGCAGTTTAGGGCGGAGCTCCTACGAGCAGTACTTC.

This clonotype qualifies as medium-sized. The chain recombines TRBV10-3 with TRBJ1-5, with TRBD1 matching 7 bases. The junction had 8 bases not matched to a gene; V was cut back by 2 bases and J by 7 bases. Germline assignment: CDR1 ENHRY and CDR2 SYGVKD. This CDR3 is 15 amino acids long. The CDR3 DNA is TGTGCCATCAGTGAGAGGGCAGGGGGTCGCCAGCCCCAGCATTTT. Amino acid sequence: CAISERAGGRQPQHF.

This clonotype showed up many times. The V and J genes are TRBV2 and TRBJ1-6; D may be TRBD1 (6 bases). Trimming shortened V by 5 bases and J by 5 bases, and 19 bases separated the two germline ends. The CDR3 consists of 17 residues. Germline loops: CDR1 SNHLY, CDR2 FYNNEI. The DNA for the CDR3 is TGTGCCAGCAGTATAAATCTTTTGGGGGCCCATAATTCACCCCTCCACTTT. It encodes CASSINLLGAHNSPLHF.

The chain employs TRBV29-1 and TRBJ1-2, with a possible D match to TRBD1 (5 bases). The CDR3 has 11 amino acids. CDR1 is SQVTM, CDR2 ANQGSEA, per germline. Trimming left V 4 bases short and J 8 bases short, with 11 bases between. The CDR3 nucleotides are TGCAGCGTTGCCTGGCAGGGAGGCTACACCTTC. Its translation: CSVAWQGGYTF.

There are many counts of this clonotype. This sequence joins TRBV6-4 and TRBJ1-4; D is unresolved. Germline values: CDR1 MRHNA, CDR2 SNTAGT. This CDR3 region has 12 residues. The V gene lost 2 bases and the J gene lost 10 bases, with 8 bases spanning the gap. CDR3 nucleotide sequence: TGTGCCAGCAGTGACAGTGTGGGAAAACTGTTTTTT. Translation gives CASSDSVGKLFF.

This clonotype was recorded a few times. This chain uses TRBV9 with TRBJ1-2, with no clear D. Trimming took 7 bases from V and 2 from J, leaving 18 bases between them. Germline V gene sequence: CDR1 SGDLS, CDR2 YYNGEE. The CDR3 loop spans 15 amino acids. The CDR3 sequence: CASGARRGWNYGYTF. As DNA, the CDR3 is TGTGCCAGCGGCGCAAGACGGGGTTGGAACTATGGCTACACCTTC.

V and J are TRBV2 and TRBJ1-4, with TRBD1 as a possible D gene (5 bases). Germline V lookup: CDR1 SNHLY, CDR2 FYNNEI. This CDR3 spans 13 amino acids. The ends were cut back, 4 bases at V and 2 bases at J, with 5 bases in the middle. The CDR3 loop reads CASSAGTNEKLFF. CDR3 coding DNA: TGTGCCAGCAGTGCAGGGACTAATGAAAAACTGTTTTTT. Combining the CDR3 with reference TRBV2 and TRBJ1-4 gives the whole variable domain EPEVTQTPSHQVTQMGQEVILRCVPISNHLYFYWYRQILGQKVEFLVSFYNNEISEKSEIFDDQFSVERPDGSNFTLKIRSTKLEDSAMYFCASSAGTNEKLFFGSGTQLSVL.

J is TRBJ2-2 and V is TRBV7-9; D unclear. Trimming took 5 bases from V and 8 from J, leaving 3 bases between them. Germline assignment: CDR1 SEHNR and CDR2 FQNEAQ (reference sequence). This CDR3 is built from 10 residues. DNA for the CDR3: TGTGCCAGCAGCCAAGGGGAGCTGTTTTTT. Protein product: CASSQGELFF.

The chain is built from TRBV29-1 and TRBJ1-2; TRBD1 is a possible D gene (6 bases). Germline CDR1 is SQVTM and CDR2 is ANQGSEA. The CDR3 length is 14 residues. V was trimmed by 4 bases and J by 0 bases, leaving 12 bases between them. The CDR3 nucleotides are TGCAGCGTTGTGTTGTCAGGGGCTAACTATGGCTACACCTTC. Translation: CSVVLSGANYGYTF.

This chain joins TRBV20-1 and TRBJ2-7, with a tentative D call TRBD2 (5 bases). This CDR3 has 13 residues. Germline loops: CDR1 DFQATT, CDR2 SNEGSKA (reference sequence). V lost 4 bases and J 7 bases, leaving 17 bases between the germline ends. The CDR3 is CSATPQRAEEQYF. CDR3 DNA sequence: TGCAGTGCTACCCCCCAGAGGGCGGAAGAGCAGTACTTC.

V and J are TRBV29-1 and TRBJ2-3; 10 positions agree with TRBD2. Germline V CDR1 and CDR2: SQVTM, ANQGSEA. The junction had 9 bases not matched to a gene; V was cut back by 5 bases and J by 4 bases. CDR3 length: 15 amino acids. The CDR3 loop reads CSVSASGSVSDTQYF. The CDR3 bases are TGCAGCGTTTCGGCTAGCGGGAGTGTTTCAGATACGCAGTATTTT.

This clonotype has at least ten counts. The V gene is TRBV30, the J gene TRBJ2-3, with TRBD2 matching 9 bases. V was pared by 4 bases and J by 4 bases, with 6 bases of the junction left unmatched. CDR1 and CDR2 from the germline V gene are GTSNPN and SVGIG (reference sequence). The CDR3 is made up of 14 amino acids. The CDR3 loop reads CAWKASGIPDTQYF. DNA for the CDR3: TGTGCCTGGAAGGCTAGCGGGATCCCAGATACGCAGTATTTT.

The chain has TRBV15 and TRBJ2-5; possibly TRBD1 for D (6 bases). The CDR3 extends over 15 amino acids. CDR1 and CDR2 (germline): LNHNV, YYDKDF (reference sequence). V was trimmed by 0 bases and J by 4 bases, leaving 12 bases between them. CDR3 amino acids: CATSRDSGEVETQYF. In nucleotides, the CDR3 is TGTGCCACCAGCAGAGATTCAGGGGAAGTAGAGACCCAGTACTTC.

A note on this clonotype: The germline gene is not matched at one end of the junction; a read error may be the cause. The CDR3, as DNA: TGTGCCACCAGTGGATCAGATTCGGGGGGAGAGCAGTTCTTC. Its protein product is CATSGSDSGGEQFF. The gene calls are TRBV25-1 and TRBJ2-1; 7 nucleotides line up with TRBD2. CDR1 MGHDK and CDR2 SYGVNS come from the germline V gene. This CDR3 has 14 amino acids.

This clonotype was observed a single time. Just one base apart from a much larger clone, this may be a read error. The rearrangement joins TRBV3-1 to TRBJ2-2; D perhaps matches TRBD1 (6 bases). The CDR3 is made up of 15 amino acids. Germline-derived CDR1 and CDR2 are LGHDT and YNNKEL (reference sequence). DNA of the CDR3: TGTGCCAGCAGCCAGGGACACTCGAACACCGAGGAGCTGTTTTTT. As protein: CASSQGHSNTEELFF.

J is TRBJ2-7 and V is TRBV7-2, with D possibly matching TRBD1 (5 bases). The CDR3 sequence is 12 residues long. Between the trimmed V and J ends, which lost 8 bases and 0 bases, there was a span of 8 bases. The germline CDR1 and CDR2 sequences are SGHTA and FQGNSA. The CDR3 region is CASGASSYEQYF. The CDR3 nucleotides read TGTGCCAGCGGGGCCAGCTCCTACGAGCAGTACTTC.

The CDR3: CASSVTAGQGEETQYF. CDR3 DNA sequence: TGTGCCAGCAGCGTTACGGCGGGTCAGGGAGAAGAGACCCAGTACTTC. The chain combines TRBV7-9 with TRBJ2-5; D may match TRBD1 or TRBD2 (5 bases each). V lost 5 bases and J lost 3, with 19 bases in between. The CDR3 contains 16 residues. Per the germline V gene, CDR1 is SEHNR and CDR2 is FQNEAQ (reference sequence).

This clonotype was counted ten times or more. This rearrangement joins TRBV20-1 to TRBJ1-4; D gene unclear. The CDR3 has 11 amino acids. Trimming cost V 3 bases and J 7 bases, with 6 bases left between them. Per germline, CDR1 DFQATT and CDR2 SNEGSKA (reference sequence). CDR3 DNA sequence: TGCAGTGCTAGGGCGGGTGAAAAACTGTTTTTT. Its translation: CSARAGEKLFF.

This chain uses TRBV7-2 with TRBJ1-1, with 10 bases fitting TRBD1. The germline CDR1 and CDR2 sequences are SGHTA and FQGNSA. The trim removed 5 bases at V and 4 bases at J, leaving 7 bases unmatched. CDR3 length equals 15 residues. This chain's CDR3 is CASSPDRGLGTEAFF. The CDR3 DNA is TGTGCCAGCAGCCCAGACAGGGGGCTAGGCACTGAAGCTTTCTTT.

This clonotype was recorded many times. The chain combines TRBV27 with TRBJ1-2, with 7 nucleotides matching TRBD1. The germline gives CDR1 MNHEY, CDR2 SMNVEV (reference sequence). The CDR3 length is 16 residues. The ends lost 3 bases at V and 4 bases at J; junction bases unmatched: 11. The CDR3 protein is CASSFQAGTVPYGYTF. DNA of the CDR3: TGTGCCAGCAGTTTCCAGGCCGGGACAGTACCCTATGGCTACACCTTC.

Concerning this clonotype: Here the CDR3 omits its conserved ending phenylalanine or tryptophan, so a read error is the likely source. The V call is TRBV9, the J call TRBJ2-1; D possibly corresponds to TRBD2 (6 bases). V lost 1 base and J 8 bases, leaving 16 bases between the germline ends. The V gene's germline CDR1 is SGDLS and CDR2 YYNGEE. The CDR3 contains 15 residues. The CDR3 nucleotides are TGTGCCAGCAGCGTATCTATCGGGAGATTTGATGAGCAGTTCCTC. It codes for CASSVSIGRFDEQFL.

On this clonotype itself: Given a much more abundant clone one base away, this may be a read error. The chain employs TRBV5-1 and TRBJ2-1, with D tentatively TRBD1 (5 bases). The CDR3 spans 17 residues. Germline CDR1 SGHRS, CDR2 YFSETQ. V was cut by 5 bases and J by 6 bases, with 24 bases left in between. CDR3 in DNA: TGCGCCAGCAGGTCTGGTACAGGCCCCTCACCAGCCAATGAGCAGTTCTTC. Its protein product is CASRSGTGPSPANEQFF. Combining the CDR3 with reference TRBV5-1 and TRBJ2-1 gives the whole variable domain KAGVTQTPRYLIKTRGQQVTLSCSPISGHRSVSWYQQTPGQGLQFLFEYFSETQRNKGNFPGRFSGRQFSNSRSEMNVSTLELGDSALYLCASRSGTGPSPANEQFFGPGTRLTVL.

This clonotype has a count of ten or more. The V gene is TRBV4-1, the J gene TRBJ2-1; 8 bases are shared with TRBD2. With 1 base clipped from V and 3 bases from J, the junction kept 14 bases outside the gene matches. This CDR3 comprises 19 residues. CDR1 is MGHRA, CDR2 YSYEKL, per germline. The chain's CDR3 is CASSQGAGGREVYYNEQFF. In DNA form, the CDR3 reads TGCGCCAGCAGCCAAGGTGCAGGCGGGCGGGAGGTTTACTACAATGAGCAGTTCTTC.

The V and J genes are TRBV7-6 and TRBJ2-5, with D tentatively TRBD1 (5 bases). CDR1 SGHVS and CDR2 FNYEAQ come from the germline V gene. Trimming removed 4 bases from V and 4 bases from J, with 7 bases in between. The length of the CDR3 is 12 residues. CDR3 loop: CASSYQGETQYF. The DNA of the CDR3 is TGTGCCAGCAGCTATCAGGGAGAGACCCAGTACTTC.

This clonotype was recorded many times. The chain's CDR3 is CASRHDRGPNYGYTF. For the CDR3, the DNA is TGTGCCAGCAGGCACGACAGGGGTCCTAACTATGGCTACACCTTC. The chain carries TRBV5-4 and TRBJ1-2; 8 bases are shared with TRBD1. Germline V CDR1 and CDR2: SGHNT, YYREEE (reference sequence). The CDR3 length is 15 residues. V shed 5 bases, J shed 0 bases, and the junction held 6 bases outside the gene matches. The whole variable domain, remainder taken from reference TRBV5-4 and TRBJ1-2, is ETGVTQSPTHLIKTRGQQVTLRCSSQSGHNTVSWYQQALGQGPQFIFQYYREEENGRGNFPPRFSGLQFPNYSSELNVNALELDDSALYLCASRHDRGPNYGYTFGSGTRLTVV.